Listed here are 10 T cell receptor beta chains from one sample, sequenced in a study of blood T cells in healthy people across ages. With a J-beta primer mix and a sample-barcoded 5' primer, a second PCR ran roughly 6 to 12 cycles. TCRdb re-called the 5' RACE reads through MiXCR, storing one row per CDR3 protein. The sample records 500,000 to 600,000 distinct CDR3 sequences, roughly a quarter being singletons. The sequenced sample was blood. These receptors came from a woman between 65 and 79 years old in good health.

The rearrangement links TRBV24-1 to TRBJ2-5, with a weak D call TRBD2 (6 bases). The V gene lost 3 bases and the J gene lost 1 base, with 11 bases spanning the gap. This CDR3 has 15 amino acids. Germline V gene data show CDR1 as KGHDR and CDR2 as SFDVKD. The DNA of the CDR3 is TGTGCCACCAGTGATAATGAGGGACTCCAAGAGACCCAGTACTTC. Translation: CATSDNEGLQETQYF.

With respect to this clonotype: Just one base apart from a much larger clone, this may be a read error. The genes are TRBV7-2 and TRBJ2-7; D is tentatively TRBD1 or TRBD2 (7 bases each). This CDR3 region has 16 residues. Germline loops: CDR1 SGHTA, CDR2 FQGNSA. The CDR3: CASSLSGGVLPYKQYF. The DNA of the CDR3 is TGTGCCAGCAGCTTATCAGGGGGGGTCCTTCCCTACAAGCAGTACTTC.

In its sample, this clonotype was seen a few times. V gene TRBV12-3 or TRBV12-4 combines with J gene TRBJ1-2; unclear D gene. Between the trimmed V and J ends, which lost 10 bases and 1 base, there was a span of 13 bases. The CDR3 sequence is 13 residues long. The CDR3 sequence is CAIGRNLNYGYTF. CDR3 nucleotide sequence: TGTGCCATAGGGAGAAACCTTAACTATGGCTACACCTTC.

The rearrangement links TRBV5-4 to TRBJ2-1, with D perhaps TRBD2 (5 bases). Germline V gene lookup returns CDR1 SGHNT and CDR2 YYREEE (reference sequence). V lost 4 bases, J lost 2 bases, and 16 bases lay in between. CDR3 length: 16 residues. In nucleotides, the CDR3 is TGTGCCAGCAGCGTACTTACGGGGTCGACCTACAATGAGCAGTTCTTC. Protein product: CASSVLTGSTYNEQFF.

This clonotype occurred a few times. CDR3 sequence reads: CSAATSGGSTDTQYF. DNA of the CDR3: TGCAGTGCTGCGACTAGCGGGGGGAGCACAGATACGCAGTATTTT. V and J are TRBV20-1 and TRBJ2-3; the match to TRBD2 covers 13 bases. The germline V gene has CDR1 DFQATT and CDR2 SNEGSKA (reference sequence). V lost 5 bases, J lost 0 bases, and 2 bases stayed unmatched. The CDR3 sequence is 15 residues long.

The rearrangement links TRBV7-9 to TRBJ2-7, with 9 nucleotides matching TRBD1. There are 12 residues in the CDR3. CDR1 and CDR2 (germline): SEHNR, FQNEAQ (reference sequence). V was clipped by 5 bases and J by 12 bases; unmatched bases: 8. The CDR3 region is CASSLETGGSYF. The DNA for the CDR3 is TGTGCCAGCAGCCTAGAGACAGGGGGATCGTACTTC. Full variable domain (remainder filled in from reference TRBV7-9 and TRBJ2-7): DTGVSQNPRHKITKRGQNVTFRCDPISEHNRLYWYRQTLGQGPEFLTYFQNEAQLEKSRLLSDRFSAERPKGSFSTLEIQRTEQGDSAMYLCASSLETGGSYFGPGTRLTVT.

There are a few counts of this clonotype. The chain is built from TRBV2 and TRBJ2-3; D is unclear. CDR1 and CDR2 (germline): SNHLY, FYNNEI. The ends were cut back, 6 bases at V and 0 bases at J, with 7 bases in the middle. The CDR3 sequence is 13 residues long. CDR3 loop: CASRQDSTDTQYF. For the CDR3, the DNA is TGTGCCAGCAGGCAGGATAGCACAGATACGCAGTATTTT.

There are a few counts of this clonotype. The rearrangement joins TRBV7-2 to TRBJ2-3; 7 bases are shared with TRBD2. CDR1 is SGHTA and CDR2 is FQGNSA in the germline V gene. The trim removed 2 bases at V and 6 bases at J, leaving 11 bases unmatched. CDR3 size: 16 residues. The CDR3, as DNA: TGTGCCAGCAGCTTACAATTTGGCGGGGGAAAGGATACGCAGTATTTT. As protein: CASSLQFGGGKDTQYF.

This clonotype was recorded a few times. A junction boundary mismatches the germline segment, possibly from a read error. The chain joins TRBV11-3 to TRBJ2-3; 10 bases agree with TRBD2. The V gene's germline CDR1 is SGHNT and CDR2 YENEEA. This CDR3 has 15 amino acids. The CDR3 coding sequence is TGTGCCAGCGGCTTAGCGGGGGGCCGCACAGATACGCAGTATTTT. This translates into CASGLAGGRTDTQYF. Together with reference TRBV11-3 and TRBJ2-3, the CDR3 gives the full variable domain: EAGVVQSPRYKIIEKKQPVAFWCNPISGHNTLYWYLQNLGQGPELLIRYENEEAVDDSQLPKDRFSAERLKGVDSTLKIQPAELGDSAVYLCASGLAGGRTDTQYFGPGTRLTVL.

This clonotype was counted a few times. The rearrangement uses TRBV7-8 and TRBJ1-1; a possible D gene is TRBD1 (5 bases). Germline loops: CDR1 SGHVS, CDR2 FQNEAQ. V lost 5 bases to trimming and J lost 1 base, with 20 bases between them. There are 17 residues in the CDR3. CDR3 residues: CASSPVRVRSPNTEAFF. CDR3 bases: TGTGCCAGCAGCCCCGTCAGGGTGAGAAGCCCGAACACTGAAGCTTTCTTT.